Listed here are 21 T cell receptor beta chains from one sample, sequenced in a study of blood T cell repertoires in COVID-19. The repertoire was sequenced with immunoSEQ multiplex PCR; TCRdb's copy has only in-frame clones and lacks some. The profile covers 93,000 or so clones, with about 89% appearing a single time and approximately 3.6% taken by the ten largest. Sequencing input: peripheral blood. The receptors come from an older woman with acute or convalescent COVID-19.

V is TRBV30 and J is TRBJ1-2; D perhaps matches TRBD1 (6 bases). Trimming stripped 4 bases from V and 0 bases from J, with 15 bases between. The CDR3 is 15 residues long. CDR1 and CDR2 (germline): GTSNPN, SVGIG (reference sequence). CDR3 in DNA: TGTGCCTGGAATGACTTCAGGGGTGCTAACTATGGCTACACCTTC. This sequence encodes CAWNDFRGANYGYTF.

This clone came up once. The chain couples TRBV6-1 to TRBJ2-7, with 12 positions matching TRBD2. The CDR3 length is 16 residues. V lost 1 base, J lost 7 bases, and 8 bases stayed unmatched. Germline lookup yields CDR1 MNHNS and CDR2 SASEGT. CDR3 nucleotide sequence: TGTGCCAGCAGTGAAGGGGGGACTAGCGGGTTTAGGGAGCAGTACGTC. Translation: CASSEGGTSGFREQYV.

This chain joins TRBV27 and TRBJ1-2; TRBD1 might be the D (6 bases). The CDR3 sequence is 13 residues long. Germline CDR1 and CDR2: MNHEY and SMNVEV (reference sequence). The V and J ends lost 4 bases and 7 bases respectively, with 13 bases between them. DNA for the CDR3: TGTGCCAGCAGTTCACAGGGAATTAGTGGCTACACCTTC. This encodes CASSSQGISGYTF.

The chain links TRBV2 to TRBJ1-2, with unresolved D. This CDR3 contains 12 residues. Trimming took off 2 bases at V and 12 bases at J, with 13 bases between the two ends. The germline gives CDR1 SNHLY, CDR2 FYNNEI. The CDR3 bases are TGTGCCAGCAGTGAAAGCCCTAGTGCTAACACCTTC. This gives the protein CASSESPSANTF.

CDR3 DNA sequence: TGTGCCAGCAAGGGGGCTACGAACACTGAAGCTTTCTTT. Its translation is CASKGATNTEAFF. This chain uses TRBV6-5 with TRBJ1-1; 7 bases are a match to TRBD1. The germline CDR1 and CDR2 sequences are MNHEY and SVGAGI. The CDR3 has 13 residues. V lost 7 bases, J lost 1 base, and 3 bases stayed unmatched.

In this sample, this clone turned up a few times. V usage is TRBV9 and J usage is TRBJ2-7; a weak D match, TRBD1 (5 bases). CDR1 is SGDLS, CDR2 YYNGEE, per germline. Trimming removed 0 bases at V and 3 bases at J, with 10 bases between. This CDR3 has 14 amino acids. The CDR3, as DNA: TGTGCCAGCAGCGTAGCTGGGGCCAACTACGAGCAGTACTTC. It is translated as CASSVAGANYEQYF.

This chain uses TRBV5-4 with TRBJ1-1; D is possibly TRBD1 (6 bases). CDR3 length equals 14 residues. Germline CDR1 reads SGHNT; CDR2 reads YYREEE (reference sequence). Trimming took 4 bases from V and 4 from J, leaving 14 bases between them. For the CDR3, the DNA is TGTGCCAGCAGCCCAACAGGGTACGCCACTGAAGCTTTCTTT. It encodes CASSPTGYATEAFF. The full variable domain, its missing parts supplied by reference TRBV5-4 and TRBJ1-1, is ETGVTQSPTHLIKTRGQQVTLRCSSQSGHNTVSWYQQALGQGPQFIFQYYREEENGRGNFPPRFSGLQFPNYSSELNVNALELDDSALYLCASSPTGYATEAFFGQGTRLTVV.

V gene TRBV3-1 (or the pseudogene TRBV3-2) combines with J gene TRBJ2-1; 8 nucleotides line up with TRBD2. V gave up 1 base and J gave up 9 bases; unmatched junction bases: 11. CDR1 is LGHDT and CDR2 is YNNKEL in the germline V gene (reference sequence). This CDR3 has 16 residues. CDR3: CASSQAALAGKGEQFF. The CDR3 DNA reads as TGTGCCAGCAGCCAAGCCGCATTAGCGGGGAAGGGTGAGCAGTTCTTC.

The CDR3 DNA follows: TGTGCCACCAGTCGGGGAGGGATGAACACTGAAGCTTTCTTT. This translates into CATSRGGMNTEAFF. The rearrangement links TRBV24-1 to TRBJ1-1; D unclear. The CDR3 spans 14 residues. Looked up from germline, CDR1 is KGHDR and CDR2 is SFDVKD. V lost 6 bases and J lost 0, with 10 bases in between.

The V call is TRBV28, the J call TRBJ1-5, with D possibly matching TRBD1 (6 bases). The V end was cut by 7 bases, the J end by 6 bases, with 16 bases between. This CDR3 is 14 amino acids long. CDR1 and CDR2 (germline): MDHEN, SYDVKM. The CDR3 is CASIRDQGIQPQHF. CDR3 DNA sequence: TGTGCCAGCATTCGCGACCAGGGGATTCAGCCCCAGCATTTT.

The table lists this clone with a count of one. The V call is TRBV5-4, the J call TRBJ1-1; D may be TRBD1 (6 bases). V gave up 4 bases and J gave up 1 base, with 17 bases separating them. The CDR3 has 16 residues. Germline CDR1 SGHNT, CDR2 YYREEE (reference sequence). The DNA of the CDR3 is TGTGCCAGCAGCATTGGGGCAGGGGTCGCGAACACTGAAGCTTTCTTT. Protein product: CASSIGAGVANTEAFF.

The chain combines TRBV29-1 with TRBJ2-5, with 7 bases identical to TRBD2. Germline values: CDR1 SQVTM, CDR2 ANQGSEA. The CDR3 loop spans 16 amino acids. Trimming cost V 6 bases and J 4 bases; bases outside gene matches: 17. This CDR3 reads CSVTLRPRGVAETQYF. Here the CDR3 DNA reads TGCAGCGTCACGCTAAGGCCTCGGGGGGTTGCAGAGACCCAGTACTTC. The whole variable domain, filled in from reference TRBV29-1 and TRBJ2-5, reads SAVISQKPSRDICQRGTSLTIQCQVDSQVTMMFWYRQQPGQSLTLIATANQGSEATYESGFVIDKFPISRPNLTFSTLTVSNMSPEDSSIYLCSVTLRPRGVAETQYFGPGTRLLVL.

The V gene is TRBV27, the J gene TRBJ1-5; TRBD1 agrees at 10 bases. Germline V gene data show CDR1 as MNHEY and CDR2 as SMNVEV (reference sequence). Trimming removed 9 bases from V and 3 bases from J; junction bases left unmatched: 8. The CDR3 is 15 residues long. CDR3: CASPTGTGDNQPQHF. The CDR3, as DNA: TGTGCCAGTCCGACCGGGACAGGGGACAATCAGCCCCAGCATTTT.

The rearrangement joins TRBV28 to TRBJ2-7; 13 bases align to TRBD2. Trimming took 3 bases from V and 2 from J; bases not matched to a gene: 1. Per germline, CDR1 MDHEN and CDR2 SYDVKM. The CDR3 has 15 residues. The CDR3 loop is CASSLGLAGTYEQYF. The CDR3 bases are TGTGCCAGCAGTTTGGGACTAGCGGGGACCTACGAGCAGTACTTC.

V is TRBV10-3 and J is TRBJ2-2; 9 positions agree with TRBD2. Trimming at V came to 3 bases and at J to 4 bases, leaving 0 bases not matched to a gene. CDR1 is ENHRY, CDR2 SYGVKD, per germline. The CDR3 is made up of 14 amino acids. In nucleotides, the CDR3 is TGTGCCATCAGTGATAGCGGGAGCACCGGGGAGCTGTTTTTT. Protein sequence: CAISDSGSTGELFF.

This chain connects TRBV3-1 (or the pseudogene TRBV3-2) to TRBJ2-5, with 7 bases fitting TRBD2. V was clipped by 4 bases and J by 2 bases; unmatched bases: 1. The CDR3 contains 13 residues. Germline V gene lookup returns CDR1 LGHDT and CDR2 YNNKEL (reference sequence). The chain's CDR3 is CASSRGRQETQYF. The CDR3 coding sequence is TGTGCCAGCAGCCGCGGGAGACAAGAGACCCAGTACTTC.

This sequence joins TRBV15 and TRBJ1-5; D remains unclear. V shed 1 base and J shed 4 bases, with 8 bases lying between them. The CDR3 runs to 14 residues. Germline CDR1 is LNHNV and CDR2 is YYDKDF (reference sequence). As DNA, the CDR3 is TGTGCCACCAGCAGAGGAGGCCGGAATCAGCCCCAGCATTTT. Protein: CATSRGGRNQPQHF.

The rearrangement uses TRBV28 and TRBJ1-2; TRBD1 might be the D (6 bases). V lost 2 bases to trimming and J lost 4 bases, with 14 bases between them. CDR3 length: 15 amino acids. The V gene's germline CDR1 is MDHEN and CDR2 SYDVKM. Here the CDR3 DNA reads TGTGCCAGCAGTTTAGGGGGGGGCGCCGGCTATGGCTACACCTTC. Its translation is CASSLGGGAGYGYTF.

The gene calls are TRBV7-9 and TRBJ1-4; the D is unclear. With 1 base removed from V and 5 bases from J, the gap between germline ends came to 5 bases. The CDR3 loop spans 13 amino acids. Germline lookup yields CDR1 SEHNR and CDR2 FQNEAQ (reference sequence). The CDR3 DNA sequence: TGTGCCAGCAGCTTAGTCCCAAATGAAAAACTGTTTTTT. This codes for CASSLVPNEKLFF.

This sequence joins TRBV2 and TRBJ1-5; perhaps TRBD1 as D (5 bases). Germline CDR1 reads SNHLY; CDR2 reads FYNNEI. V dropped 5 bases and J dropped 10 bases, with 21 bases sitting between them. There are 15 residues in the CDR3. The CDR3 coding sequence is TGTGCCAGCAGTCTTCGGACGGGGCCGGAGGGACCCCAGCATTTT. Translating it yields CASSLRTGPEGPQHF. The whole variable domain, remainder taken from reference TRBV2 and TRBJ1-5, is EPEVTQTPSHQVTQMGQEVILRCVPISNHLYFYWYRQILGQKVEFLVSFYNNEISEKSEIFDDQFSVERPDGSNFTLKIRSTKLEDSAMYFCASSLRTGPEGPQHFGDGTRLSIL.

This clone occurred once. The CDR3 reads CATSRSSYEQYF. DNA of the CDR3: TGTGCCACCTCCCGCAGTTCCTACGAGCAGTACTTC. This sequence joins TRBV3-1 (or the pseudogene TRBV3-2) and TRBJ2-7; D gene uncertain. Looked up from germline, CDR1 is LGHDT and CDR2 is YNNKEL (reference sequence). Trimming stripped 10 bases from V and 1 base from J, with 11 bases between. The CDR3 runs to 12 residues.